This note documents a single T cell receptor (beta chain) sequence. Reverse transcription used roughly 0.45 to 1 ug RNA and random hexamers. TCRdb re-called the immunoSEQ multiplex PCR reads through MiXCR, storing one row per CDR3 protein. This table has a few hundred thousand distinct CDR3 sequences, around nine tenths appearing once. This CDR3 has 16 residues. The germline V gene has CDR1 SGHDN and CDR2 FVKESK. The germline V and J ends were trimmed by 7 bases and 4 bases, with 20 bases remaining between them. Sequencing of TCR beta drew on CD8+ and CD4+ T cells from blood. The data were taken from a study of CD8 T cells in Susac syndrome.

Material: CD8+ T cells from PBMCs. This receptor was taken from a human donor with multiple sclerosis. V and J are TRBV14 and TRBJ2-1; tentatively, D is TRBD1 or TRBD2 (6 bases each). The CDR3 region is CASNPRAGGRYNEQFF. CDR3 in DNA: TGTGCCAGCAACCCCCGGGCCGGGGGCAGGTACAATGAGCAGTTCTTC.